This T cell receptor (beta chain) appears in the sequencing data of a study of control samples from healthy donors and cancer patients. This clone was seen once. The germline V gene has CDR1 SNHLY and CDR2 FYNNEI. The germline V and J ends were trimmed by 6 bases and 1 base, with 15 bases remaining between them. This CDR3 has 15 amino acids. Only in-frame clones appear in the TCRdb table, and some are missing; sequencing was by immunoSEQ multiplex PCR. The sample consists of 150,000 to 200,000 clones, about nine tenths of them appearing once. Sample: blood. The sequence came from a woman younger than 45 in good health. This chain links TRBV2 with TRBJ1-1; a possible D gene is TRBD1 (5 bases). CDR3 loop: CASRSAGTRNTEAFF. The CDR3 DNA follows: TGTGCCAGCAGATCCGCCGGGACCAGGAACACTGAAGCTTTCTTT.